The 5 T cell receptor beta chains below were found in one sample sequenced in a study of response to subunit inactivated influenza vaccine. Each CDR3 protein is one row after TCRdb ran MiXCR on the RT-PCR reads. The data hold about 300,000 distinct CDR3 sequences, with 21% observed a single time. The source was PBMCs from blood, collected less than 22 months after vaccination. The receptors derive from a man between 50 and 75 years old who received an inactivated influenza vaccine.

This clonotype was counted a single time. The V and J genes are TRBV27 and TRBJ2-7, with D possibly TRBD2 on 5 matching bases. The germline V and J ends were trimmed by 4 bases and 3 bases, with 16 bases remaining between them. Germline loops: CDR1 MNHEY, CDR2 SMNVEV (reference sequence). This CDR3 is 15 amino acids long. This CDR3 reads CASSSASGNNYEQYF. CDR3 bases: TGTGCCAGCAGTTCCGCATCCGGGAATAACTACGAGCAGTACTTC.

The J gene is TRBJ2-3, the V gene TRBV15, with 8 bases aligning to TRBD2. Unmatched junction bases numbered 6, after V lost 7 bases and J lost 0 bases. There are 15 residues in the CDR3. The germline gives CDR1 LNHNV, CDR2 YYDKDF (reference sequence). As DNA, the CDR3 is TGTGCCACCACCCGTAGCGGGGCTAGCACAGATACGCAGTATTTT. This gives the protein CATTRSGASTDTQYF. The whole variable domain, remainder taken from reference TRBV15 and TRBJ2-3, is DAMVIQNPRYQVTQFGKPVTLSCSQTLNHNVMYWYQQKSSQAPKLLFHYYDKDFNNEADTPDNFQSRRPNTSFCFLDIRSPGLGDTAMYLCATTRSGASTDTQYFGPGTRLTVL.

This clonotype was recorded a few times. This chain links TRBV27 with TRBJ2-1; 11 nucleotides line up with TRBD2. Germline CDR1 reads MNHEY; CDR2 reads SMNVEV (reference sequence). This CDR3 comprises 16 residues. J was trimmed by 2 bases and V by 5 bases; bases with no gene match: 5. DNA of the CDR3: TGTGCCAGCAGTATCCTAGCGGGGGGTACCTACAATGAGCAGTTCTTC. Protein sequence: CASSILAGGTYNEQFF.

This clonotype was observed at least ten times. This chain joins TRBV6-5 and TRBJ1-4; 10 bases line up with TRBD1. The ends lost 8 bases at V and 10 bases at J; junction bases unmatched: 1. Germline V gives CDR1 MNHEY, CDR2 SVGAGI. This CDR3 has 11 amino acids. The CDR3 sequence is CASRTGGKLFF. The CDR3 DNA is TGTGCCAGCCGGACAGGGGGAAAACTGTTTTTT.

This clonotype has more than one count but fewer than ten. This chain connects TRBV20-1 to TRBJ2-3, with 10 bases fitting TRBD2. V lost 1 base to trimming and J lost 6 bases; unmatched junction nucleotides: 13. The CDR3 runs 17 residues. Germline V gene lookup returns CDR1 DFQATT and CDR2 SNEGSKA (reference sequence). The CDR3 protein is CSARGSLIAGGMDTQYF. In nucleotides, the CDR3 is TGCAGTGCTAGAGGAAGCCTTATAGCGGGGGGTATGGATACGCAGTATTTT.